The present TCR beta chain was sequenced within a study of technical replicates of blood from a handful of donors. Per the germline V gene, CDR1 is SEHNR and CDR2 is FQNEAQ (reference sequence). This CDR3 has 14 amino acids. V gave up 1 base and J gave up 2 bases, with 6 bases separating them. The method was immunoSEQ multiplex PCR; TCRdb's version includes in-frame clones alone and lacks a portion of them. The data contain 15,000 to 20,000 clones, approximately 90% of them singletons. This receptor was obtained from a human donor in good health. The sequenced sample was PBMCs. V is TRBV7-9 and J is TRBJ2-1; TRBD1 is a possible D gene (6 bases). DNA for the CDR3: TGTGCCAGCAGCTTAGGACAGGCCTACAATGAGCAGTTCTTC. Protein: CASSLGQAYNEQFF.